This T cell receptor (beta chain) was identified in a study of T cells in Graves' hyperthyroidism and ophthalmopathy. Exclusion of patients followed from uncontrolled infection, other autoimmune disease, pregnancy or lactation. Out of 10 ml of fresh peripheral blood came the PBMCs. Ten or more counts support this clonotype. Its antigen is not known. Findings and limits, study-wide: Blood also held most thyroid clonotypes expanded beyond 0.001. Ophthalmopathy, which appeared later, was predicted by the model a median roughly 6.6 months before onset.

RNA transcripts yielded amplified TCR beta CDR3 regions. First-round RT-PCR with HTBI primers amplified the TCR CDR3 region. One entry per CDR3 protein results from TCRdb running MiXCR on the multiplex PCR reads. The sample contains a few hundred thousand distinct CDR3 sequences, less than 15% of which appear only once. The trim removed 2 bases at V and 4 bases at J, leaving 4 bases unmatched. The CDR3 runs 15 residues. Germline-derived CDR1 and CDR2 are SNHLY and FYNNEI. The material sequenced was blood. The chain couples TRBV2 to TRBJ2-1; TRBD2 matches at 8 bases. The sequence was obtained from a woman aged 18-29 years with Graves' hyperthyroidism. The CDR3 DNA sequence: TGTGCCAGCAGTGAAACTAGCGGAGCATACAATGAGCAGTTCTTC. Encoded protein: CASSETSGAYNEQFF.